Following are 25 T cell receptor beta chains from one sample sequenced in a study of T cells in Graves' hyperthyroidism and ophthalmopathy. The CDR3 regions of TCR beta were amplified from RNA transcripts. HTBI primers were the set used in a first-round RT-PCR of the TCR CDR3. TCRdb processed the multiplex PCR reads anew with MiXCR; each CDR3 protein has one entry. There are around 33,000 distinct CDR3 sequences in the sample; about 50% occur only once, and about 6% lies in the top ten. The sample comprised blood. Receptors were obtained from a woman aged 45-59 years with Graves' hyperthyroidism that later progressed to Graves' ophthalmopathy.

On this clonotype itself: The junction shows a germline mismatch at one end, possibly a read error. The rearrangement uses TRBV5-1 and TRBJ2-2, with D possibly being TRBD1 (8 bases). Germline CDR1 is SGHRS and CDR2 is YFSETQ. CDR3 length: 16 amino acids. The CDR3 bases are TGTGCCAGCAGCTTGGCAGGGGGCGGGAGTGCCGGGGAGCTGTTTTTT. Its protein product is CASSLAGGGSAGELFF. Drawing the rest from reference TRBV5-1 and TRBJ2-2, the complete variable domain is KAGVTQTPRYLIKTRGQQVTLSCSPISGHRSVSWYQQTPGQGLQFLFEYFSETQRNKGNFPGRFSGRQFSNSRSEMNVSTLELGDSALYLCASSLAGGGSAGELFFGEGSRLTVL.

The chain joins TRBV7-3 to TRBJ1-5, with D tentatively TRBD1 (6 bases). The V gene lost 2 bases and the J gene lost 7 bases, with 9 bases spanning the gap. The CDR3 runs to 13 residues. The germline V gene has CDR1 SGHTA and CDR2 FQGTGA. Here the CDR3 DNA reads TGTGCCAGCAGCTTATTTCAGGGGCAGCCCCAGCATTTT. As protein: CASSLFQGQPQHF.

The chain joins TRBV20-1 to TRBJ1-5; TRBD1 might be the D (6 bases). The V gene lost 0 bases and the J gene lost 0 bases, with 12 bases spanning the gap. The CDR3 is made up of 16 amino acids. Per germline, CDR1 DFQATT and CDR2 SNEGSKA (reference sequence). The CDR3 region is CSARDTGTHSNQPQHF. The CDR3 DNA sequence: TGCAGTGCTAGAGATACCGGGACACATAGCAATCAGCCCCAGCATTTT.

Concerning this clonotype itself: The conserved phenylalanine or tryptophan normally closing the CDR3 is absent here, so this likely arose from a read error. No DNA is shown, since the ends of the CDR3 on it are uncertain; the CDR3 is the one TCRdb lists. The chain has TRBV20-1 and TRBJ2-7; the D call TRBD2 from the table was never checked on the DNA. 12 amino acids form the CDR3, both terminal residues included. Germline-derived CDR1 and CDR2 are DFQATT and SNEGSKA (reference sequence). This chain's CDR3 is CSARGQWLAGVP.

This clonotype has ten or more counts. The chain combines TRBV5-1 with TRBJ1-2, with 10 bases that match TRBD1. The CDR3 has 16 residues. Germline V gives CDR1 SGHRS, CDR2 YFSETQ. V dropped 4 bases and J dropped 4; count of bases not matched to a gene: 10. The CDR3 region has the DNA TGCGCCAGCAGCCTCGGCGGGACAGGGGTTAGCTATGGCTACACCTTC. It encodes CASSLGGTGVSYGYTF.

The CDR3 sequence is CATSDLGLAGGNEQYF. CDR3 DNA sequence: TGTGCCACCAGTGATTTGGGACTAGCGGGAGGTAATGAGCAGTATTTT. The V call is TRBV24-1, the J call TRBJ2-3; 14 positions match TRBD2. This CDR3 has 16 residues. V was clipped by 0 bases and J by 11 bases; unmatched bases: 6. Germline CDR1 is KGHDR and CDR2 is SFDVKD.

This clonotype came up many times. The chain carries TRBV6-5 and TRBJ2-1; TRBD1 agrees at 7 bases. In germline, CDR1 is MNHEY, CDR2 SVGAGI. V lost 1 base and J lost 4; bases outside the gene matches: 1. This CDR3 has 14 residues. CDR3 residues: CASSYWGQYNEQFF. The CDR3 nucleotides read TGTGCCAGCAGTTACTGGGGACAGTACAATGAGCAGTTCTTC.

V is TRBV24-1 and J is TRBJ1-3; D not resolved. The CDR3 spans 14 residues. CDR1 is KGHDR and CDR2 is SFDVKD in the germline V gene. The CDR3 is CALPPDPSGNTIYF. CDR3 in DNA: TGTGCTCTCCCGCCAGATCCCTCTGGAAACACCATATATTTT.

This rearrangement joins TRBV2 to TRBJ1-4, with 7 bases lining up with TRBD1. Germline lookup yields CDR1 SNHLY and CDR2 FYNNEI. The CDR3 has 15 amino acids. Trimming took 6 bases from V and 5 from J; bases not matched to a gene: 9. CDR3 protein: CASSSPGQTNEKLFF. CDR3 DNA sequence: TGTGCCAGCAGCAGCCCGGGACAGACAAATGAAAAACTGTTTTTT.

This clonotype was detected a few times. The chain employs TRBV18 and TRBJ2-7; TRBD2 aligns across 11 bases. Germline V lookup: CDR1 KGHSH, CDR2 LQKENI. The CDR3 contains 15 residues. The trim removed 4 bases at V and 7 bases at J, leaving 9 bases unmatched. CDR3 bases: TGTGCCAGCTCACAAATAGCGGGAGGGCCCAGGGAGCAGTACTTC. It specifies CASSQIAGGPREQYF.

This clonotype counts as medium-sized. This chain joins TRBV29-1 and TRBJ1-2; no clear D. This CDR3 comprises 13 residues. CDR1 is SQVTM and CDR2 is ANQGSEA in the germline V gene. Trimming took 6 bases from V and 8 from J, leaving 19 bases between them. This chain's CDR3 is CSVRGIGQGGYTF. CDR3 DNA sequence: TGCAGCGTCAGAGGAATAGGGCAAGGAGGCTACACCTTC.

V gene TRBV7-2 combines with J gene TRBJ2-7, with 9 positions matching TRBD1. After removal of 1 base from V and 3 bases from J, the junction contained 1 base not matched to a gene. Per germline, CDR1 SGHTA and CDR2 FQGNSA. The CDR3 extends over 14 amino acids. The CDR3 region has the DNA TGTGCCAGCAGCTTAGTGGGACAGGGCTACGAGCAGTACTTC. Translated, it gives CASSLVGQGYEQYF.

The chain carries TRBV15 and TRBJ1-5; 8 nucleotides line up with TRBD1. Germline assignment: CDR1 LNHNV and CDR2 YYDKDF (reference sequence). The CDR3 covers 15 residues. Trimming took 1 base from V and 7 from J; bases not matched to a gene: 6. The CDR3 coding sequence is TGTGCCACCAGCAGAGCGGGACAGGCCGGGCAGCCCCAGCATTTT. Encoded protein: CATSRAGQAGQPQHF.

In the case of this clonotype: An end of the junction differs from the germline gene, which may be a read error. This chain connects TRBV7-3 to TRBJ2-7; 11 bases align to TRBD2. CDR1 and CDR2 (germline): SGHTA, FQGTGA. The CDR3 loop spans 13 amino acids. The CDR3 loop reads CASRHGLAGRFDF. The CDR3 coding sequence is TGTGCCAGCAGACATGGACTAGCGGGCCGTTTCGACTTC.

The rearrangement uses TRBV20-1 and TRBJ1-2; a weak D match, TRBD1 (5 bases). V lost 6 bases and J lost 5, with 10 bases in between. The CDR3 sequence is 11 residues long. Germline CDR1 is DFQATT and CDR2 is SNEGSKA (reference sequence). The CDR3 protein is CSANRQYGYTF. CDR3 sequence (DNA): TGCAGTGCAAACAGGCAATATGGCTACACCTTC.

This clonotype was recorded at least ten times. V usage is TRBV30 and J usage is TRBJ2-7; no clear D gene. Trimming shortened V by 5 bases and J by 0 bases, and 5 bases separated the two germline ends. Germline CDR1 reads GTSNPN; CDR2 reads SVGIG (reference sequence). The CDR3 runs to 11 residues. In DNA, the CDR3 is TGTGCCTGGCTGAGCTCCTACGAGCAGTACTTC. It codes for CAWLSSYEQYF.

This clonotype was detected many times. The chain couples TRBV5-6 to TRBJ2-5; the D gene could be TRBD1 or TRBD2 (6 bases each). V lost 0 bases and J 4 bases, leaving 16 bases between the germline ends. Germline V lookup: CDR1 SGHDT, CDR2 YYEEEE. This CDR3 is built from 16 residues. This CDR3 reads CASSLGGGLARETQYF. DNA for the CDR3: TGTGCCAGCAGCTTGGGAGGGGGGCTAGCGCGAGAGACCCAGTACTTC.

This chain joins TRBV7-9 and TRBJ2-1; perhaps TRBD2 as D (5 bases). The CDR3 extends over 11 amino acids. Trimming cost V 8 bases and J 7 bases, with 9 bases left between them. Germline V gene data show CDR1 as SEHNR and CDR2 as FQNEAQ (reference sequence). CDR3 sequence reads: CASGRKNEQFF. In nucleotides, the CDR3 is TGTGCCAGCGGGAGAAAGAATGAGCAGTTCTTC. The full variable domain, rest sourced from reference TRBV7-9 and TRBJ2-1, is DTGVSQNPRHKITKRGQNVTFRCDPISEHNRLYWYRQTLGQGPEFLTYFQNEAQLEKSRLLSDRFSAERPKGSFSTLEIQRTEQGDSAMYLCASGRKNEQFFGPGTRLTVL.

This clonotype has more than one count but fewer than ten. The chain employs TRBV29-1 and TRBJ2-2; 7 positions agree with TRBD2. Germline lookup yields CDR1 SQVTM and CDR2 ANQGSEA. The ends lost 5 bases at V and 2 bases at J; junction bases unmatched: 8. The CDR3 has 15 residues. The CDR3 spells CSVPGGRTNTGELFF. CDR3 DNA sequence: TGCAGCGTTCCCGGGGGGAGGACCAACACCGGGGAGCTGTTTTTT.

The V gene is TRBV20-1, the J gene TRBJ1-1, with 8 bases that match TRBD1. The length of the CDR3 is 14 residues. Germline V gene data show CDR1 as DFQATT and CDR2 as SNEGSKA (reference sequence). The DNA of the CDR3 is TGCAGCGCCATTAGGGGACAGGTCTCGACTGAAGCTTTCTTT. Translating it yields CSAIRGQVSTEAFF.

This clonotype showed up many times. The rearrangement links TRBV20-1 to TRBJ2-7; 9 bases match TRBD2. The CDR3 covers 16 residues. V shed 4 bases, J shed 3 bases, and the junction held 13 bases outside the gene matches. Germline loops: CDR1 DFQATT, CDR2 SNEGSKA (reference sequence). The CDR3 DNA sequence: TGCAGTGCTACCCTCCCACGATCGACTAGCGGCTACGAGCAGTACTTC. Its translation: CSATLPRSTSGYEQYF.

This clonotype was observed a few times. The rearrangement joins TRBV2 to TRBJ2-1; the D is unclear. The CDR3 consists of 10 residues. The V end lost 7 bases, the J end lost 6 bases, and 4 bases lay between the germline ends. The germline CDR1 and CDR2 sequences are SNHLY and FYNNEI. CDR3: CASISNEQFF. In nucleotides, the CDR3 is TGTGCCAGCATATCCAATGAGCAGTTCTTC.

This clonotype has a count of ten or more. CDR3 loop: CASSVAKHSYEQYF. The CDR3 DNA reads TGTGCCAGCAGCGTAGCCAAACATTCCTACGAGCAGTACTTC. The chain combines TRBV9 with TRBJ2-7, with D unclear. The CDR3 consists of 14 residues. CDR1 and CDR2 (germline): SGDLS, YYNGEE. The ends were cut back, 0 bases at V and 1 base at J, with 8 bases in the middle. Variable domain in full (rest from reference TRBV9 and TRBJ2-7): DSGVTQTPKHLITATGQRVTLRCSPRSGDLSVYWYQQSLDQGLQFLIQYYNGEERAKGNILERFSAQQFPDLHSELNLSSLELGDSALYFCASSVAKHSYEQYFGPGTRLTVT.

This clonotype showed up many times. This chain uses TRBV14 with TRBJ2-7; 8 bases match TRBD1. This CDR3 has 17 amino acids. Germline lookup yields CDR1 SGHDN and CDR2 FVKESK. Losses at the gene ends were 4 bases for V and 2 bases for J; bases not matched to a gene: 13. The CDR3 region is CASSRPAPGTGTYEQYF. CDR3 sequence (DNA): TGTGCCAGCAGCCGGCCGGCCCCCGGGACAGGAACCTACGAGCAGTACTTC.

The V call is TRBV29-1, the J call TRBJ2-7; the match to TRBD2 covers 10 bases. The CDR3 runs 15 residues. CDR1 and CDR2 (germline): SQVTM, ANQGSEA. The V gene end was trimmed by 3 bases and the J gene end by 1 base; junction bases not matched to a gene: 6. CDR3 DNA: TGCAGCGTTGAGGTAGCGGGAGGTGGGTCCTACGAGCAGTACTTC. Protein sequence: CSVEVAGGGSYEQYF.